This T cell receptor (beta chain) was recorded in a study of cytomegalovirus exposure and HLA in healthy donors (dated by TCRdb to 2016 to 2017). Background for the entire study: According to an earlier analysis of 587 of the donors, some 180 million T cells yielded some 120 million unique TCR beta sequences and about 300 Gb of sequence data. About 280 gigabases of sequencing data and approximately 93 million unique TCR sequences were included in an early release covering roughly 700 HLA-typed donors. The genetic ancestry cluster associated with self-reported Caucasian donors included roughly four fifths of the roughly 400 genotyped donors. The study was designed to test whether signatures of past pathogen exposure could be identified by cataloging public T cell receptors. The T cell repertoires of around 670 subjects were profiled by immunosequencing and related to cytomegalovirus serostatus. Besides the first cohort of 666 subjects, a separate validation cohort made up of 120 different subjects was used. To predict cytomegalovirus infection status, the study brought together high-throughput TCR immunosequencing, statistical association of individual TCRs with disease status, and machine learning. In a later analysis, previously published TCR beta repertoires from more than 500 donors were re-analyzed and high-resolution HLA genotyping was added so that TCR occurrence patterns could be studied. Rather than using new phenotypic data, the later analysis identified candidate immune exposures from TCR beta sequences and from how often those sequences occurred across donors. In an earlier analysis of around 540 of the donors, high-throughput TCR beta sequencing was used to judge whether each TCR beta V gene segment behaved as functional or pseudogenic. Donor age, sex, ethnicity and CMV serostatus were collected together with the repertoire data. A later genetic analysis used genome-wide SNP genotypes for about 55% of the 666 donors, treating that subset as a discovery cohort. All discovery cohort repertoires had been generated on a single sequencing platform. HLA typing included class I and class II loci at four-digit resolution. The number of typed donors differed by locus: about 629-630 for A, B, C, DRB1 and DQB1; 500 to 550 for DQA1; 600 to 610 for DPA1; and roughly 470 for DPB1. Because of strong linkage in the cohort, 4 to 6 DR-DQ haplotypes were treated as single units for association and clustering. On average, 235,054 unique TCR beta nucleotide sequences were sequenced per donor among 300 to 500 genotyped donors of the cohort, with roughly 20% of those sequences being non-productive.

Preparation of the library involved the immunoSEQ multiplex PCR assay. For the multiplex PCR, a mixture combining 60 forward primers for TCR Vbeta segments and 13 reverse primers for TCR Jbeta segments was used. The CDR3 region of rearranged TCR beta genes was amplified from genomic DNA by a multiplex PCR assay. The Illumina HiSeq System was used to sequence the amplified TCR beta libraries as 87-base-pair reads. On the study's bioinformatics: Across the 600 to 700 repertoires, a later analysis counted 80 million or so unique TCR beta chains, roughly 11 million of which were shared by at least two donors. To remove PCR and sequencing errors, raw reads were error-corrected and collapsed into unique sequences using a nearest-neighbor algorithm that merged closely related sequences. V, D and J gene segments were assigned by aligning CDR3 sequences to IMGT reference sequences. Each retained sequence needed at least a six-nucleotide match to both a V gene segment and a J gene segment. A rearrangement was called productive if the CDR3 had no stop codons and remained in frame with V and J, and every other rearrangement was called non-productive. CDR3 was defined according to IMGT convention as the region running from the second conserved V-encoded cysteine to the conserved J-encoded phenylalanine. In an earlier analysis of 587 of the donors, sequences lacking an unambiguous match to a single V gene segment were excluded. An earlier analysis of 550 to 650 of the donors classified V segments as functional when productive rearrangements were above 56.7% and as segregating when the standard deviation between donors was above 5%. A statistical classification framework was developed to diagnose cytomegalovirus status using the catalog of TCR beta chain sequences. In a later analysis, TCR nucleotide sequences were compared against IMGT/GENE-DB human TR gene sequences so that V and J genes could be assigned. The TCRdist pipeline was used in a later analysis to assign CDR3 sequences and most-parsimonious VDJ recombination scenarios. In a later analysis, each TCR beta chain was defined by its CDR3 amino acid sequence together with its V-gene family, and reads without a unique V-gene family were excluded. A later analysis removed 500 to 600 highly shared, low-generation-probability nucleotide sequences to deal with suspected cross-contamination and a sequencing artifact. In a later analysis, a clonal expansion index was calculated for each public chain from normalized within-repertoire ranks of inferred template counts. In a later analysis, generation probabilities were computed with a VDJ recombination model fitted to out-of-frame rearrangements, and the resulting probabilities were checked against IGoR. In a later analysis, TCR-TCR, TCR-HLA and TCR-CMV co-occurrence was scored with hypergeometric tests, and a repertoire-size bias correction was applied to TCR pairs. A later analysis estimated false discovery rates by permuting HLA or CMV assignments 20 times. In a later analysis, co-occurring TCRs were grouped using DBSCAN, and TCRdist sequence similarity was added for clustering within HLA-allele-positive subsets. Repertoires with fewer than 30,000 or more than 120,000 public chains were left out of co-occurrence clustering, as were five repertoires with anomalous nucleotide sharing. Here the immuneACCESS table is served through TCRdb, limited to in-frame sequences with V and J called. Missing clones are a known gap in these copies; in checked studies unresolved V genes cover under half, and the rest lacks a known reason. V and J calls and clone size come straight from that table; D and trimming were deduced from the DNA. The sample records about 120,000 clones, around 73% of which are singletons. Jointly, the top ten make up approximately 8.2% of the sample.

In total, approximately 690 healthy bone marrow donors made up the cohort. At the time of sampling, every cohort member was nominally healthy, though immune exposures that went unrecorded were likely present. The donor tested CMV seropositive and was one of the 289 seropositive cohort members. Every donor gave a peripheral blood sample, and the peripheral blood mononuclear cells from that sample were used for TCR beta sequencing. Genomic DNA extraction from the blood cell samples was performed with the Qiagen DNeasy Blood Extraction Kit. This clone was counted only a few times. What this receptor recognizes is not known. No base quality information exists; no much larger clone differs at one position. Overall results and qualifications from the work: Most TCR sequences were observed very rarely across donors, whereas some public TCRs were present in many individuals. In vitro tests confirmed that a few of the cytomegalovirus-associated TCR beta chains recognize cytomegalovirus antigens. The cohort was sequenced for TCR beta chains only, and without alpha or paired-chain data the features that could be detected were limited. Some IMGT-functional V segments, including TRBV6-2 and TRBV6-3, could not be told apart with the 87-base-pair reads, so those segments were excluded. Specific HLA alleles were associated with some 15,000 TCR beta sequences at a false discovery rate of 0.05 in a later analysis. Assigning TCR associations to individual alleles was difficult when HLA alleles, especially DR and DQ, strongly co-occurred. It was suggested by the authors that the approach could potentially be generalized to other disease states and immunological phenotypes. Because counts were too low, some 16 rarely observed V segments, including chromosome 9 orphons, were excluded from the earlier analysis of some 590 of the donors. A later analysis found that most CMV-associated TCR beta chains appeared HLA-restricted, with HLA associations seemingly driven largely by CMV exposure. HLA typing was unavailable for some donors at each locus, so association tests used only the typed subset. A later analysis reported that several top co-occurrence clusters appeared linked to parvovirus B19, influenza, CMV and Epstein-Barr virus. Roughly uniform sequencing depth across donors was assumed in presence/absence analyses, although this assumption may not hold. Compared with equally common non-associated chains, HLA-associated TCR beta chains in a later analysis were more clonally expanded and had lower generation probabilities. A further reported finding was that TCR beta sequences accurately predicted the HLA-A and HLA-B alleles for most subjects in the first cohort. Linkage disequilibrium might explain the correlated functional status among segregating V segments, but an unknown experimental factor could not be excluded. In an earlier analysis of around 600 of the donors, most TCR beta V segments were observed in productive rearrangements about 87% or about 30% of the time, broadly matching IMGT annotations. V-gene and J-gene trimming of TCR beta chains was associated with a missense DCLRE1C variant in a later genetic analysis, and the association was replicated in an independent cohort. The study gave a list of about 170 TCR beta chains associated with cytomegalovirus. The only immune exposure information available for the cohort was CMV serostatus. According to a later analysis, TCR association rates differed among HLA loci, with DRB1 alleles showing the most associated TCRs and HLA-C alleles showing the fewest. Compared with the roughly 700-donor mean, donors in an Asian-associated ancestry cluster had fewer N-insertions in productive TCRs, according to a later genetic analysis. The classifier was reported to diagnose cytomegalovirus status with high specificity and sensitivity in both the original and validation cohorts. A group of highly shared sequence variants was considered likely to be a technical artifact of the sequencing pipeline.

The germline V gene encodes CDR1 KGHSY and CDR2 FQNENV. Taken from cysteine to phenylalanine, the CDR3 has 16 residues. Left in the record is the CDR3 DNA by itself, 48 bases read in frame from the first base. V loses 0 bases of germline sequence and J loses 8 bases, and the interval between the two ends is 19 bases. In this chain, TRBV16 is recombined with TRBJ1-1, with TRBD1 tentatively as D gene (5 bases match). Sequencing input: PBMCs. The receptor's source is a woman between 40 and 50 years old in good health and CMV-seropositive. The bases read TGTGCCAGCAGCCAATCCCCCTCGGGACTCCTCGTGGAAGCTTTCTTT. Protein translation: CASSQSPSGLLVEAFF.